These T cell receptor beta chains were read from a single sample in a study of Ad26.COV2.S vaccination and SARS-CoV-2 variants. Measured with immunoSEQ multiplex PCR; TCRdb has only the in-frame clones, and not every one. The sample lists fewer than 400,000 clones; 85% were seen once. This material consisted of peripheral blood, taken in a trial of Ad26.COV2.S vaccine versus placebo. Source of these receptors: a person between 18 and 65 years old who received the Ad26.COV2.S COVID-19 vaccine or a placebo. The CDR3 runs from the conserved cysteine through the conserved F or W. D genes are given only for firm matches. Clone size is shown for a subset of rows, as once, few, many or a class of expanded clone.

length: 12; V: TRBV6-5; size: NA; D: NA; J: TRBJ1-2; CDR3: CASSRTDYGYTF; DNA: TGTGCCAGCAGCCGAACAGACTATGGCTACACCTTC
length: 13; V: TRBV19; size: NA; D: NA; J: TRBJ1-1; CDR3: CASSMTKNTEAFF; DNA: TGTGCCAGTAGTATGACAAAGAACACTGAAGCTTTCTTT
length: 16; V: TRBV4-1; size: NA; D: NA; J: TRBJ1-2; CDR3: CASSRRDTSFEYGYTF; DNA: TGCGCCAGCAGCCGGCGGGACACATCCTTTGAATATGGCTACACCTTC
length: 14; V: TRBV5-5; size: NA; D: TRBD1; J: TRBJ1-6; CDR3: CASSFPGGHSPLHF; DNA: TGTGCCAGCAGCTTCCCAGGGGGCCATTCACCCCTCCACTTT
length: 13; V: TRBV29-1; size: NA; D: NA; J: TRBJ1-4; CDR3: CSVEGAPNEKLFF; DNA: TGCAGCGTTGAGGGGGCGCCTAATGAAAAACTGTTTTTT
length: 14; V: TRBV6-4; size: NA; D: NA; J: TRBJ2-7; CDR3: CASRDHSRYYEQYF; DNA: TGTGCCAGCAGGGACCACTCTCGCTACTACGAGCAGTACTTC
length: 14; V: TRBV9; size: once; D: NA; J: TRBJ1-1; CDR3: CASSPPAGGTEAFF; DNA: TGTGCCAGCAGCCCACCCGCTGGGGGCACTGAAGCTTTCTTT
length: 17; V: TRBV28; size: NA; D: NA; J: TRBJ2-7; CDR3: CASSSPGGVQWSYEQYF; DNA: TGTGCCAGCAGTTCCCCCGGCGGGGTCCAGTGGTCCTACGAGCAGTACTTC
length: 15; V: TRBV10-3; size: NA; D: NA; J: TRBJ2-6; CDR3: CAIRQTGSGANVLTF; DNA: TGTGCCATCAGGCAAACAGGGTCTGGGGCCAACGTCCTGACTTTC
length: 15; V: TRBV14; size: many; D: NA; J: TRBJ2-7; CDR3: CASSQAGQMDYEQYF; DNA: TGTGCCAGCAGCCAAGCTGGACAGATGGATTACGAGCAGTACTTC
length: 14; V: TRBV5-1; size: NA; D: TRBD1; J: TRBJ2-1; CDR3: CASTTGGRYNEQFF; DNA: TGCGCCAGTACAACAGGGGGCCGGTACAATGAGCAGTTCTTC
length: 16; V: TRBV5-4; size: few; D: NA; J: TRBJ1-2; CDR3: CASSLAQVPTSEGYTF; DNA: TGTGCCAGCAGCTTGGCACAGGTCCCCACATCGGAAGGCTACACCTTC
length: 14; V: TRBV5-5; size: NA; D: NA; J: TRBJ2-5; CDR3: CASSPRDLQETQYF; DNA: TGTGCCAGCAGCCCCCGAGACCTCCAAGAGACCCAGTACTTC
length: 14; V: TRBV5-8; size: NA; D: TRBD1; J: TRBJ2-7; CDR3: CASSSTGGSYEQYF; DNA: TGTGCCAGCAGCTCGACAGGGGGGTCCTACGAGCAGTACTTC
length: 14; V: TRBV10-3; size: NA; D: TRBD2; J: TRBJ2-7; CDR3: CAISPTSGVHEQYF; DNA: TGTGCCATCAGTCCGACTAGCGGGGTTCACGAGCAGTACTTC
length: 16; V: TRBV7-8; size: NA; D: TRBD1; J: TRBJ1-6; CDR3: CASSSQGVNYNSPLHF; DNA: TGTGCCAGCAGCTCACAGGGGGTAAACTATAATTCACCCCTCCACTTT
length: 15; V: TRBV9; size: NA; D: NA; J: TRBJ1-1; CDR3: CASSVGVAAGTEAFF; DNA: TGTGCCAGCAGCGTAGGGGTGGCGGCTGGCACTGAAGCTTTCTTT
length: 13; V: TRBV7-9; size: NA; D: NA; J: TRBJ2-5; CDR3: CASSPRYQETQYF; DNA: TGTGCCAGCAGCCCTCGGTACCAAGAGACCCAGTACTTC
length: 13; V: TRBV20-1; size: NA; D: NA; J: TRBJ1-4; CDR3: CSASYRVNEKLFF; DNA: TGCAGTGCTAGTTACAGGGTTAATGAAAAACTGTTTTTT
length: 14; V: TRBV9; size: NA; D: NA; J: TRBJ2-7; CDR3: CASSVGEGLDEQYF; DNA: TGTGCCAGCAGCGTAGGAGAGGGGCTCGACGAGCAGTACTTC
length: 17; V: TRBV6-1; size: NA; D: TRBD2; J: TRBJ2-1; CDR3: CASSEYLAGVSYNEQFF; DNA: TGTGCCAGCAGTGAGTACCTAGCGGGGGTATCCTACAATGAGCAGTTCTTC
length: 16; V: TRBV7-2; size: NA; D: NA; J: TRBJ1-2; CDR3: CASRPGGLGSSYGYTF; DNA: TGTGCCAGCAGACCGGGGGGTCTGGGGAGCTCCTATGGCTACACCTTC
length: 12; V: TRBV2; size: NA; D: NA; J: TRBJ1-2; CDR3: CASARGVYGYTF; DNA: TGTGCCAGCGCCCGGGGCGTTTATGGCTACACCTTC
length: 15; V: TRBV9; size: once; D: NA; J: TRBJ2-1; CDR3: CASSVTKGGYNEQFF; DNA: TGTGCCAGCAGCGTGACAAAGGGCGGATACAATGAGCAGTTCTTC